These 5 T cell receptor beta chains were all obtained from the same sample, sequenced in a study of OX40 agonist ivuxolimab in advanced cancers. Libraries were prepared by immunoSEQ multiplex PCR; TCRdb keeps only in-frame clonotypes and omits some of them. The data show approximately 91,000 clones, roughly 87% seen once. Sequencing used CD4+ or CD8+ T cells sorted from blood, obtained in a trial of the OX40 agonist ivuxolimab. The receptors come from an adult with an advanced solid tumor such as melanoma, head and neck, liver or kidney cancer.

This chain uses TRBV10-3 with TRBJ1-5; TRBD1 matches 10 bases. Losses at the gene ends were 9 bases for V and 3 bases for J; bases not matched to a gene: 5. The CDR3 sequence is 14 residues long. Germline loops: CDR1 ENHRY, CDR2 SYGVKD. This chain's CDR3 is CAISGTGDNQPQHF. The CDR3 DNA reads TGTGCCATTTCCGGGACAGGGGACAATCAGCCCCAGCATTTT.

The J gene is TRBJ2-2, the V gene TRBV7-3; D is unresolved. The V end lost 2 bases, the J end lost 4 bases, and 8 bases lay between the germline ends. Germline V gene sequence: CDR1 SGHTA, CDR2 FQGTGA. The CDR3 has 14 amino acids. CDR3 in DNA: TGTGCCAGCAGCTTATTGGTTGCCACCGGGGAGCTGTTTTTT. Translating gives CASSLLVATGELFF.

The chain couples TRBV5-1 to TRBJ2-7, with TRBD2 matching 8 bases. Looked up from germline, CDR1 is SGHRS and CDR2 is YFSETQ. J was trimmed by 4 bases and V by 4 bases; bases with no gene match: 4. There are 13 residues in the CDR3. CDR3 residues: CASSPGGRYEQYF. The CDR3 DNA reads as TGCGCCAGCAGCCCGGGGGGGCGATACGAGCAGTACTTC.

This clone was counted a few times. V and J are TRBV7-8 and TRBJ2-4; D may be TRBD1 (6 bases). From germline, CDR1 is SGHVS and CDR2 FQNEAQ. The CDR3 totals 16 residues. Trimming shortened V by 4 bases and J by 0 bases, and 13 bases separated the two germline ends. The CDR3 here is CASSSPDRLAKNIQYF. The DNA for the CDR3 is TGTGCCAGCAGCTCTCCCGACAGGCTAGCCAAAAACATTCAGTACTTC.

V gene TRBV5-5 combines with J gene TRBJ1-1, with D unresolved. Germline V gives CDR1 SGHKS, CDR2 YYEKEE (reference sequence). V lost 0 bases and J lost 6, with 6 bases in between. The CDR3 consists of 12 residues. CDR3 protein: CASSLVGSEAFF. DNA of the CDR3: TGTGCCAGCAGCTTGGTTGGGTCTGAAGCTTTCTTT.